Presented here are 17 T cell receptor beta chains from one specimen sequenced in a study of T-cell reconstitution after alpha-beta-depleted transplantation in children. Unique molecular identifiers were used to barcode this TCRbeta library. TCRdb called the PCR reads again in MiXCR, with one record for every CDR3 protein. The sample has around 110,000 distinct CDR3 sequences, about 9.4% seen once; the top ten hold 30% to 35%. The specimen comprised PBMCs, sampled before TCRalphabeta/CD19-depleted stem cell transplant. The origin of the receptors is a boy between 2 and 10 years old with acute lymphoblastic leukemia, due to receive a stem cell transplant.

This clonotype was seen once. The gene calls are TRBV2 and TRBJ1-5; D gene uncertain. Trimming stripped 3 bases from V and 4 bases from J, with 4 bases between. CDR3 size: 12 residues. Germline CDR1 SNHLY, CDR2 FYNNEI. The CDR3 sequence is CASSDNNQPQHF. CDR3 DNA: TGTGCCAGCAGTGACAATAATCAGCCCCAGCATTTT.

Notes on this clonotype: Just one base apart from a much larger clone, this may be a read error. This chain uses TRBV5-4 with TRBJ2-1; possibly TRBD2 for D (6 bases). The germline V gene has CDR1 SGHNT and CDR2 YYREEE (reference sequence). The CDR3 is made up of 15 amino acids. CDR3 bases: TGTGCCAGCAGCTTTTGGCGGGACGTTAGGAATGGGCAGTTCTTC. It is translated as CASSFWRDVRNGQFF.

This chain's CDR3 is CASSLVTVQDTQYF. The CDR3, as DNA: TGCGCCAGCAGCTTGGTGACGGTGCAAGATACGCAGTATTTT. The genes are TRBV5-1 and TRBJ2-3; the D is unclear. The CDR3 is 14 amino acids. V was cut by 0 bases and J by 5 bases, with 10 bases left in between. CDR1 SGHRS and CDR2 YFSETQ come from the germline V gene.

This clonotype has ten or more counts. The rearrangement uses TRBV7-9 and TRBJ1-1; possibly TRBD1 for D (5 bases). V shed 7 bases and J shed 4 bases, with 16 bases lying between them. Germline V gives CDR1 SEHNR, CDR2 FQNEAQ (reference sequence). The CDR3 is made up of 14 amino acids. CDR3 DNA sequence: TGTGCCAGCACCAACGGGGGGACGGCCACTGAAGCTTTCTTT. The encoded protein is CASTNGGTATEAFF.

The chain employs TRBV29-1 and TRBJ1-2, with D hard to call. Trimming pared 4 bases from V and 0 bases from J, leaving 15 bases between. CDR3 length: 15 residues. CDR1 is SQVTM, CDR2 ANQGSEA, per germline. For the CDR3, the DNA is TGCAGCGTTGTGATGTTCGCAGCTCCTAACTATGGCTACACCTTC. Its protein is CSVVMFAAPNYGYTF.

This clonotype appeared many times. V is TRBV28 and J is TRBJ2-7, with TRBD1 matching 9 bases. Germline trimming cut 2 bases from V and 6 bases from J; bases unmatched to any gene: 8. CDR3 size: 15 residues. Germline V lookup: CDR1 MDHEN, CDR2 SYDVKM. The CDR3 bases are TGTGCCAGCAGTTTAGGGGGGACAGGGCATCGCGAGCAGTACTTC. Amino acids: CASSLGGTGHREQYF.

V usage is TRBV12-3 or TRBV12-4 and J usage is TRBJ2-1; 7 bases map to TRBD2. The trim removed 7 bases at V and 7 bases at J, leaving 10 bases unmatched. The CDR3 spans 14 residues. In DNA form, the CDR3 reads TGTGCCAGCACCTCCGGGGGAGGGTGGAATGAGCAGTTCTTC. It is translated as CASTSGGGWNEQFF.

The chain is built from TRBV9 and TRBJ2-1; D is uncertain. Trimming cost V 3 bases and J 4 bases, with 14 bases left between them. There are 15 residues in the CDR3. The germline CDR1 and CDR2 sequences are SGDLS and YYNGEE. CDR3 in amino acids: CASSEAGDTYNEQFF. For the CDR3, the DNA is TGTGCCAGCAGCGAAGCCGGCGACACTTACAATGAGCAGTTCTTC.

This clonotype was picked up a small number of times. This sequence joins TRBV27 and TRBJ1-3; D call uncertain. Germline lookup yields CDR1 MNHEY and CDR2 SMNVEV (reference sequence). The CDR3 covers 16 residues. V lost 3 bases to trimming and J lost 0 bases, with 12 bases between them. DNA of the CDR3: TGTGCCAGCAGTTTTCAAGGACCGTCCTCTGGAAACACCATATATTTT. Its translation: CASSFQGPSSGNTIYF.

The chain couples TRBV5-1 to TRBJ1-1; no reliable D call. Germline assignment: CDR1 SGHRS and CDR2 YFSETQ. The V and J ends lost 0 bases and 5 bases respectively, with 14 bases between them. CDR3 length equals 15 residues. The CDR3 loop reads CASSLDTDTWTEAFF. DNA for the CDR3: TGCGCCAGCAGCTTGGATACAGATACCTGGACTGAAGCTTTCTTT.

The V and J genes are TRBV9 and TRBJ2-2; 7 bases are a match to TRBD2. The CDR3 sequence is 16 residues long. J gave up 4 bases and V 4 bases, and 10 bases lay outside the gene matches. Germline assignment: CDR1 SGDLS and CDR2 YYNGEE. The CDR3 DNA follows: TGTGCCAGCAGCCCCGGGGAGGGAACTATCACCGGGGAGCTGTTTTTT. Amino acids: CASSPGEGTITGELFF.

This clonotype was seen at least ten times. The chain has TRBV5-1 and TRBJ2-7; no reliable D call. CDR3 length equals 14 residues. Germline CDR1 SGHRS, CDR2 YFSETQ. Trimming took 2 bases from V and 0 from J, leaving 9 bases between them. The CDR3 region is CASSFSVPSYEQYF. The DNA of the CDR3 is TGCGCCAGCAGCTTCTCAGTGCCCTCCTACGAGCAGTACTTC.

This clonotype was recorded many times. J is TRBJ2-3 and V is TRBV5-1; TRBD2 matches at 8 bases. The V segment lost 5 bases and the J segment 3 bases; nucleotides outside the gene matches: 8. Per germline, CDR1 SGHRS and CDR2 YFSETQ. CDR3 length: 15 residues. The CDR3 loop is CASRGSGSSTDTQYF. CDR3 DNA: TGCGCCAGCAGAGGAAGCGGGAGTTCAACAGATACGCAGTATTTT.

The sample holds many counts of this clonotype. This chain uses TRBV5-1 with TRBJ2-7; tentatively, D is TRBD1 or TRBD2 (5 bases each). Trimming took off 3 bases at V and 2 bases at J, with 9 bases between the two ends. The germline CDR1 and CDR2 sequences are SGHRS and YFSETQ. The CDR3 is 13 residues long. The CDR3 DNA reads as TGCGCCAGCAGCTGGGACGGTCCCTACGAGCAGTACTTC. Translating it yields CASSWDGPYEQYF.

The genes are TRBV3-1 and TRBJ2-7; 8 bases agree with TRBD2. J lost 9 bases, V lost 1 base, and 5 bases had no gene match. Germline V gene sequence: CDR1 LGHDT, CDR2 YNNKEL (reference sequence). CDR3 size: 13 residues. CDR3 nucleotide sequence: TGTGCCAGCAGCCAAGCGGGACTAGGGGTGCAGTACTTC. Residues: CASSQAGLGVQYF.

This clonotype was observed many times. This chain links TRBV6-1 with TRBJ2-3; TRBD2 matches at 15 bases. The CDR3 has 17 amino acids. Trimming removed 6 bases from V and 6 bases from J; junction bases left unmatched: 10. Germline loops: CDR1 MNHNS, CDR2 SASEGT. This CDR3 is CASSEPGLAGGIDTQYF. CDR3 sequence (DNA): TGTGCCAGCAGCGAACCGGGACTAGCGGGAGGAATTGATACGCAGTATTTT.

This clonotype was seen a handful of times. This sequence joins TRBV15 and TRBJ2-3; TRBD1 agrees at 9 bases. V shed 0 bases, J shed 5 bases, and the junction held 12 bases outside the gene matches. The CDR3 totals 18 residues. The V gene's germline CDR1 is LNHNV and CDR2 YYDKDF (reference sequence). This chain's CDR3 is CATSRESTGTGYRDTQYF. For the CDR3, the DNA is TGTGCCACCAGCAGAGAAAGTACGGGGACAGGGTACAGAGATACGCAGTATTTT. The full variable domain, in which reference TRBV15 and TRBJ2-3 provide the parts outside the CDR3, is DAMVIQNPRYQVTQFGKPVTLSCSQTLNHNVMYWYQQKSSQAPKLLFHYYDKDFNNEADTPDNFQSRRPNTSFCFLDIRSPGLGDTAMYLCATSRESTGTGYRDTQYFGPGTRLTVL.